This T cell receptor beta chain was found in a study of T-cell reconstitution after alpha-beta-depleted transplantation in children. This CDR3 has 15 residues. Trimming stripped 5 bases from V and 0 bases from J, with 13 bases between. CDR1 is ENHRY, CDR2 SYGVKD, per germline. Unique molecular identifiers were incorporated when the TCRbeta library was constructed. Each CDR3 protein gets one entry after TCRdb re-called the PCR reads with MiXCR. The table shows about 1,000,000 distinct CDR3 sequences, with roughly 29% occurring only once. Here the sequenced sample was PBMCs, mostly from graft donor cells, taken 360 days after TCRalphabeta/CD19-depleted stem cell transplant. This receptor was obtained from a boy in the first two years of life who had a stem cell transplant for SCID, so the T cells may come from the graft donor. The J gene is TRBJ2-5, the V gene TRBV10-3; possible D gene TRBD1, 5 bases. The CDR3 loop is CAISSGMWYQETQYF. CDR3 nucleotide sequence: TGTGCCATCAGTTCAGGGATGTGGTACCAAGAGACCCAGTACTTC.